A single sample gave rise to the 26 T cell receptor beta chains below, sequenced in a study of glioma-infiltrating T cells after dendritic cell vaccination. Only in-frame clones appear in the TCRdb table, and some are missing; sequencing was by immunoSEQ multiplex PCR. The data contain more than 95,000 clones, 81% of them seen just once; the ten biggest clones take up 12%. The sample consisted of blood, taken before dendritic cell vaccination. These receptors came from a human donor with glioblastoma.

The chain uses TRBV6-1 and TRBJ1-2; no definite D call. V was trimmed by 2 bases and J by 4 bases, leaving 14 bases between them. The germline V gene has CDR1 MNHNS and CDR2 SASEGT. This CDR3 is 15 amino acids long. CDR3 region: CASSERLRGVYGYTF. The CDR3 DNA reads TGTGCCAGCAGTGAACGTCTTCGGGGAGTCTATGGCTACACCTTC.

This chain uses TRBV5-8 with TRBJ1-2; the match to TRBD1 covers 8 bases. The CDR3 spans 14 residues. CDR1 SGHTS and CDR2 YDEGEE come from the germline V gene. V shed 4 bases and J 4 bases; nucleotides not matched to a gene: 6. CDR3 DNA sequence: TGTGCCAGCAGCCGGACAGGGCCGGGCTATGGCTACACCTTC. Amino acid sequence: CASSRTGPGYGYTF.

The CDR3 loop is CAWSVAVLNTEAFF. The CDR3 region has the DNA TGTGCCTGGAGTGTTGCAGTGTTGAACACTGAAGCTTTCTTT. The chain joins TRBV30 to TRBJ1-1; D gene unclear. Germline lookup yields CDR1 GTSNPN and CDR2 SVGIG (reference sequence). With 0 bases removed from V and 0 bases from J, the gap between germline ends came to 8 bases. The CDR3 totals 14 residues.

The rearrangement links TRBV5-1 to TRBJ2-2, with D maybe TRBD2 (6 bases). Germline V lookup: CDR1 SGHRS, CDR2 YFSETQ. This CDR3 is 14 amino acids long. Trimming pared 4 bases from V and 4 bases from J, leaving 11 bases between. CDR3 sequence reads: CASSPGGVTGELFF. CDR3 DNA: TGCGCCAGCAGCCCGGGCGGGGTCACCGGGGAGCTGTTTTTT.

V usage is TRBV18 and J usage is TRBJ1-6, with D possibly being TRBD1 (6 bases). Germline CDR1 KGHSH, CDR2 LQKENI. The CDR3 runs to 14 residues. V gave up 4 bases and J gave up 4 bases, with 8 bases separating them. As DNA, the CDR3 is TGTGCCAGCTCACGAGGACAGTATAATTCACCCCTCCACTTT. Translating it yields CASSRGQYNSPLHF.

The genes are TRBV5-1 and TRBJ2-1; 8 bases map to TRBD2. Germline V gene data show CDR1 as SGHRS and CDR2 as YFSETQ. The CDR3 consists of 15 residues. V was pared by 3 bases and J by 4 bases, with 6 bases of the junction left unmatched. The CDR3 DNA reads TGCGCCAGCAGCTCCGGGGGGGACGGATACAATGAGCAGTTCTTC. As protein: CASSSGGDGYNEQFF.

CDR3 region: CASRSGTGLYSPLHF. CDR3 DNA: TGTGCCAGCAGGTCCGGGACAGGGTTATATTCACCCCTCCACTTT. The chain couples TRBV9 to TRBJ1-6; 9 positions agree with TRBD1. The V and J ends lost 5 bases and 8 bases, in that order; junction bases with no gene match: 8. Germline-derived CDR1 and CDR2 are SGDLS and YYNGEE. The length of the CDR3 is 15 residues.

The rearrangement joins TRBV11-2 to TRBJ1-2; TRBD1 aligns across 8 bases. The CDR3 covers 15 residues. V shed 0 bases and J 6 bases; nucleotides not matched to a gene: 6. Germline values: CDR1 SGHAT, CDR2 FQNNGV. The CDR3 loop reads CASSLESGQVDGYTF. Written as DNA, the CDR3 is TGTGCCAGCAGCTTAGAATCGGGACAGGTGGATGGCTACACCTTC.

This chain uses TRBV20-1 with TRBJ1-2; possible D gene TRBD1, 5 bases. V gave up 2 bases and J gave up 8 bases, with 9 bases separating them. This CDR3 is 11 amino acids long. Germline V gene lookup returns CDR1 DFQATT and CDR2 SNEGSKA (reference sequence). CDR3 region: CSARQGRGYTF. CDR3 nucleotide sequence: TGCAGTGCTAGACAGGGTCGGGGCTACACCTTC.

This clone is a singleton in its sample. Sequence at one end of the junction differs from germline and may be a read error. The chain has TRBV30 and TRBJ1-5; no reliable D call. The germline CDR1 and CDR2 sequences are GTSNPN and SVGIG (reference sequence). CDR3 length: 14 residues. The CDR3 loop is CTWSGSNSNQPQHF. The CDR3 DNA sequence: TGTACCTGGAGTGGGAGTAATAGCAATCAGCCCCAGCATTTT.

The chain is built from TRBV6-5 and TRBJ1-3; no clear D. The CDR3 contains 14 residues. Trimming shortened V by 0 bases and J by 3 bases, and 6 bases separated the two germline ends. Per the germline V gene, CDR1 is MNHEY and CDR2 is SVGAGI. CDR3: CASSYSRDGNTIYF. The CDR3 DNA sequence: TGTGCCAGCAGTTACTCGAGAGATGGAAACACCATATATTTT.

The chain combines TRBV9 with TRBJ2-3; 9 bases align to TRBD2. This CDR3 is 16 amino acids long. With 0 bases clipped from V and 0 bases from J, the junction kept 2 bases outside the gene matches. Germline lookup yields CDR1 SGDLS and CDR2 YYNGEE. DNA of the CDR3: TGTGCCAGCAGCGTAGTAGCGGGGGATAGCACAGATACGCAGTATTTT. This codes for CASSVVAGDSTDTQYF.

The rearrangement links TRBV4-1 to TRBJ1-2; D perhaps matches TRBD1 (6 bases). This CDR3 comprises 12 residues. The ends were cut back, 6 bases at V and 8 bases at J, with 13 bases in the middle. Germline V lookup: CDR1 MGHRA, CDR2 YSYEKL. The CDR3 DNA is TGCGCCAGCAGTCTCCAGGGGTTCGGCTACACCTTC. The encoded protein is CASSLQGFGYTF.

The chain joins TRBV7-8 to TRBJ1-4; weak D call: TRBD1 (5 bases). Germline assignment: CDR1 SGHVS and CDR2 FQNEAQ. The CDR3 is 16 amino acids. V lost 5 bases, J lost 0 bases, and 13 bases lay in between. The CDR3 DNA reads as TGTGCCAGCAGCCCTAGCCGGGGGGCAACTAATGAAAAACTGTTTTTT. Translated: CASSPSRGATNEKLFF.

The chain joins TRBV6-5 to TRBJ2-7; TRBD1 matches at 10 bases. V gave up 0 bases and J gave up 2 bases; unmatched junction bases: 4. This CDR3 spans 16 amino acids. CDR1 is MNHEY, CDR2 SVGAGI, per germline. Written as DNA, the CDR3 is TGTGCCAGCAGTTACTCTCCGGGACAGGGGACCTACGAGCAGTACTTC. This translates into CASSYSPGQGTYEQYF.

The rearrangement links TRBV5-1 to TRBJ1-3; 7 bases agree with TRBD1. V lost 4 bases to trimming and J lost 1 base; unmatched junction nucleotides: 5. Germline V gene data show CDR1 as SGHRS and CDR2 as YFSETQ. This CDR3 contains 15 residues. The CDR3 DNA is TGCGCCAGCAGCGGTCAACAGGGGTCTGGAAACACCATATATTTT. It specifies CASSGQQGSGNTIYF. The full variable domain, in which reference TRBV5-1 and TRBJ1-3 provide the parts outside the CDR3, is KAGVTQTPRYLIKTRGQQVTLSCSPISGHRSVSWYQQTPGQGLQFLFEYFSETQRNKGNFPGRFSGRQFSNSRSEMNVSTLELGDSALYLCASSGQQGSGNTIYFGEGSWLTVV.

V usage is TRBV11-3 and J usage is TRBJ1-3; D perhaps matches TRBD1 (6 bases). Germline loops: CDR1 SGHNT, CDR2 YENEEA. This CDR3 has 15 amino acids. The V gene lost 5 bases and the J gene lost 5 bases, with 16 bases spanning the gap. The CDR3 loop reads CASSLETGSRNTIYF. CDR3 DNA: TGTGCCAGCAGCCTGGAAACAGGGTCCCGAAACACCATATATTTT. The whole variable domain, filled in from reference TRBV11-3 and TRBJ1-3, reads EAGVVQSPRYKIIEKKQPVAFWCNPISGHNTLYWYLQNLGQGPELLIRYENEEAVDDSQLPKDRFSAERLKGVDSTLKIQPAELGDSAVYLCASSLETGSRNTIYFGEGSWLTVV.

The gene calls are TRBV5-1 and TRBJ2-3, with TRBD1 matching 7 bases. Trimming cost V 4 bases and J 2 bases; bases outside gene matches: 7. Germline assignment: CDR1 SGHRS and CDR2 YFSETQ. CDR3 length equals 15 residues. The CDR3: CASSVRTGITDTQYF. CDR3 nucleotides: TGCGCCAGCAGCGTCCGGACAGGTATCACAGATACGCAGTATTTT.

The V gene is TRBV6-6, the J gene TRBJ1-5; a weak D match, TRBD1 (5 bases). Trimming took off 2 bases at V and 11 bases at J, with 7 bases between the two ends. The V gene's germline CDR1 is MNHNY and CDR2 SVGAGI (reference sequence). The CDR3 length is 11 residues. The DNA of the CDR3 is TGTGCCAGCAGTTACGGGGGGGCCCAGCATTTT. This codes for CASSYGGAQHF.

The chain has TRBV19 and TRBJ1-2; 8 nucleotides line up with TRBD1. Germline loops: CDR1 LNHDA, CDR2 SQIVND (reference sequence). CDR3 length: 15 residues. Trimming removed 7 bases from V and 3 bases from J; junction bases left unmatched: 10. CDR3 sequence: CASTPDRESHYGYTF. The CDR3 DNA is TGTGCCAGTACCCCGGACAGGGAATCCCACTATGGCTACACCTTC.

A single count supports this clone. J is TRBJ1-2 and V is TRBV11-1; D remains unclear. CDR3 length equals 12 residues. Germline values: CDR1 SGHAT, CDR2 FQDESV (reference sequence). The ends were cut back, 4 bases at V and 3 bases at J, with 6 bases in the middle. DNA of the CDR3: TGTGCCAGCAGCTCACGCGACTATGGCTACACCTTC. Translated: CASSSRDYGYTF.

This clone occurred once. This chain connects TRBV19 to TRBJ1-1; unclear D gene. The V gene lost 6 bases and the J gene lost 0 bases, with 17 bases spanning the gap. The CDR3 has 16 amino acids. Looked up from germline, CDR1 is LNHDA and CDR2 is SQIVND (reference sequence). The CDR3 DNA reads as TGTGCCAGTAGCCGAGCCTCGACCGACTTGAACACTGAAGCTTTCTTT. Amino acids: CASSRASTDLNTEAFF.

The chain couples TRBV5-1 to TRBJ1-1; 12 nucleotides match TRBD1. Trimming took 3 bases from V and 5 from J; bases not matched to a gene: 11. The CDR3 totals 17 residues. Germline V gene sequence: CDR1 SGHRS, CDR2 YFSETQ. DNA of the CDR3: TGCGCCAGCAGCTCGACCGGGACAGGGGGCCCGTGGACTGAAGCTTTCTTT. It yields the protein CASSSTGTGGPWTEAFF.

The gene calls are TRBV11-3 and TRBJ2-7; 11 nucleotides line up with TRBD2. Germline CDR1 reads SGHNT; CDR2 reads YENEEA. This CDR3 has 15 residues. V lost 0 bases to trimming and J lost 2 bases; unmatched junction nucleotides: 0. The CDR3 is CASSLDSGGAYEQYF. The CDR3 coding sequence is TGTGCCAGCAGCTTAGATAGCGGGGGGGCCTACGAGCAGTACTTC.

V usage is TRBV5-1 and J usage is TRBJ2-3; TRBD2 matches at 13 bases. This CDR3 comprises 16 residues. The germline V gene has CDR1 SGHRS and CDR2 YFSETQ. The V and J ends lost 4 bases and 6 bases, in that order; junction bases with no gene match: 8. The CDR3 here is CASSLGLAGYTDTQYF. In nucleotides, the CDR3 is TGCGCCAGCAGCCTGGGACTAGCGGGGTATACGGATACGCAGTATTTT.

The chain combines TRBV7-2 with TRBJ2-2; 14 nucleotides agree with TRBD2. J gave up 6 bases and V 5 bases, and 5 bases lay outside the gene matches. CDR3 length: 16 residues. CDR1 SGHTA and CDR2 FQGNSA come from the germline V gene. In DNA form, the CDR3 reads TGTGCCAGCAGCGCTCGACTAGCGGGGGGGCCCGGGGAGCTGTTTTTT. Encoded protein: CASSARLAGGPGELFF. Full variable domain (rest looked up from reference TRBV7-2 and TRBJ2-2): GAGVSQSPSNKVTEKGKDVELRCDPISGHTALYWYRQSLGQGLEFLIYFQGNSAPDKSGLPSDRFSAERTGGSVSTLTIQRTQQEDSAVYLCASSARLAGGPGELFFGEGSRLTVL.